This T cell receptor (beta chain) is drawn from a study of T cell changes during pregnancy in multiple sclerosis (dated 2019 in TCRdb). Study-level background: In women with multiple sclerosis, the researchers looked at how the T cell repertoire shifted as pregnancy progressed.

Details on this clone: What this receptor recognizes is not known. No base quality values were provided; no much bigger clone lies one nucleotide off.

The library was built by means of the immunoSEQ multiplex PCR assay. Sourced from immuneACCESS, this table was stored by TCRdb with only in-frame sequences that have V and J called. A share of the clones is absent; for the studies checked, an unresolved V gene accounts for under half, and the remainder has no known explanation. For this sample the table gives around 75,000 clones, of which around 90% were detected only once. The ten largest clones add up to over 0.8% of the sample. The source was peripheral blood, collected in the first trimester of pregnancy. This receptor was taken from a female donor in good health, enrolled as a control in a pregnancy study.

The sequenced DNA: TGTGCCAGCAGACAGGGAGACTCGACTAACTATGGCTACACCTTC. It encodes CASRQGDSTNYGYTF. The chain links TRBV6-5 with TRBJ1-2, with TRBD1 perhaps the D gene, on 6 matching bases. Based on the germline V gene, the CDR1 and CDR2 sequences are MNHEY and SVGAGI. Trimming removed 6 bases from V and 0 bases from J, leaving 14 bases between the germline ends. CDR3 length: 15 amino acids, cysteine to phenylalanine. The entry retains the CDR3 DNA only, 45 bases that are in frame from base 1.